This T cell receptor beta chain was sequenced in a study of beta chain features in type 1 diabetes. Regarding the study as a whole: Whether TCRB rearrangement is influenced by HLA type went unresolved here.

Comments on this clone: Its antigen is as yet unknown.

Germline trimming cut 2 bases from V and 2 bases from J; bases unmatched to any gene: 6. The CDR3 contains 16 residues. Germline V gives CDR1 SGHRS, CDR2 YFSETQ. Expressed TCRB transcripts were sequenced after all isolated RNA was converted to cDNA. Method: immunoSEQ multiplex PCR; TCRdb's copy keeps in-frame clones and lacks some. The sample includes just over 600,000 clones, about 14% of them seen just once. This TCR was sampled from a man younger than 35 in good health. The sequenced sample consisted of naive CD4+ T cells from blood. The chain has TRBV5-1 and TRBJ2-2; the match to TRBD1 covers 7 bases. CDR3 region: CASSLPTGSNTGELFF. The CDR3 DNA reads as TGCGCCAGCAGCTTACCGACAGGGTCTAACACCGGGGAGCTGTTTTTT. Combining the CDR3 with reference TRBV5-1 and TRBJ2-2 gives the whole variable domain KAGVTQTPRYLIKTRGQQVTLSCSPISGHRSVSWYQQTPGQGLQFLFEYFSETQRNKGNFPGRFSGRQFSNSRSEMNVSTLELGDSALYLCASSLPTGSNTGELFFGEGSRLTVL.